The T cell receptor (beta chain) under discussion was sequenced for a study of cytomegalovirus exposure and HLA in healthy donors. Background on the study: As released early, the data held 85 million to 95 million unique TCRs from HLA-typed donors.

The PCR ran on 60 Vbeta and 13 Jbeta primers. Assay: immunoSEQ multiplex PCR; the TCRdb copy retains only in-frame clones and omits some. Of over 110,000 clones detected, over 75% appear once; the ten largest clones hold around 2.4%. The V gene end was trimmed by 7 bases and the J gene end by 6 bases; junction bases not matched to a gene: 21. Germline CDR1 and CDR2: MDHEN and SYDVKM. The CDR3 has 18 amino acids. This chain links TRBV28 with TRBJ1-2; 9 positions match TRBD1. Sequencing used PBMCs. The receptor was derived from a male donor in good health and CMV-seronegative. CDR3 nucleotides: TGTGCCAGCATCATTGGAGGGGGGACAGGGTCGGGACCTAATGGCTACACCTTC. This translates into CASIIGGGTGSGPNGYTF.